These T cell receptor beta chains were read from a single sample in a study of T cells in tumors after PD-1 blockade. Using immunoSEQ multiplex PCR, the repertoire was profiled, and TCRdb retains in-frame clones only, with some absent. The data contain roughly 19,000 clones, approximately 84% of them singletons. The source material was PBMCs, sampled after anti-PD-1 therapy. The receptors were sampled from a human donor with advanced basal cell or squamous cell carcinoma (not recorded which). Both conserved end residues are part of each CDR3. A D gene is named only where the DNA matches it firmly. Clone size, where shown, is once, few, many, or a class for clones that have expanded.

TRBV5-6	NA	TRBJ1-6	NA	TGTGCCAGCAGCTCGAATTCACCCCTCCACTTT	CASSSNSPLHF
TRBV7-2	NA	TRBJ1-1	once	TGTGCCAGCAGCCCAGTAGTAGGGCCGAACACTGAAGCTTTCTTT	CASSPVVGPNTEAFF
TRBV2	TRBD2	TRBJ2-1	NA	TGTGCCAGCCGGGGACTAGCGGCCAATGAGCAGTTCTTC	CASRGLAANEQFF
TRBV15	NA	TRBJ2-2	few	TGTGCCACCAGCAAACGGACAGGACTATTGGGCGGGGAGCTGTTTTTT	CATSKRTGLLGGELFF
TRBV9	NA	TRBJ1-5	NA	TGTGCCAGCAGCGTAGCGAGAGGGAGCAATCAGCCCCAGCATTTT	CASSVARGSNQPQHF
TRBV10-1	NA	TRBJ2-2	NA	TGCGCCAGCAGTGAAAGGATAGCCGGGGAGCTGTTTTTT	CASSERIAGELFF
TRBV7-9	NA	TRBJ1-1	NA	TGTGCCAGCAGCTTAGCAGGGTATGAAGCTTTCTTT	CASSLAGYEAFF
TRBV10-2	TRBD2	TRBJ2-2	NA	TGCGCCAGCAGTAAGACTAGCGGGAGGCCCGGGGAGCTGTTTTTT	CASSKTSGRPGELFF
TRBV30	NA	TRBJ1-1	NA	TGTGCCTGGGGCGATCTTTTCTTT	CAWGDLFF
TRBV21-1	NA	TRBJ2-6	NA	TGTGCCAGCAGCAAATCAACAGCGGGGCCCGGAGAACACTCTGGGGCCAACGTCCTGACTTTC	CASSKSTAGPGEHSGANVLTF
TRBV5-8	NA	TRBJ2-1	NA	TGTGCCAGCAGCCCCGACGGGGGTCTCTACAATGAGCAGTTCTTC	CASSPDGGLYNEQFF
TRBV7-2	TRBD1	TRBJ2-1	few	TGTGCCAGCAGCCCAGGACCGCGACAGGGTGGATTGTTCTTC	CASSPGPRQGGLFF
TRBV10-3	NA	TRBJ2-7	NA	TGTGCCATCAGTGAGTCGCGCGGATTAAGCTCCTACGAGCAGTACTTC	CAISESRGLSSYEQYF
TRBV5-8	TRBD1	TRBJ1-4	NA	TGTGCCAGCAGCTTGGGTAACCGGGACAGGAATGAAAAACTGTTTTTT	CASSLGNRDRNEKLFF
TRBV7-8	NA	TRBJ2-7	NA	TGTGCCAGCAGCCCAGGGGCAGGAACGTACTTC	CASSPGAGTYF
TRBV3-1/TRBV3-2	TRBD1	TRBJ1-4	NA	TGTGCCAGCAGCCCCGGGACAGCTAATGAAAAACTGTTTTTT	CASSPGTANEKLFF
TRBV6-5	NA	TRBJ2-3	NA	TGTGCCAGCACCTCTGCTGATACGCAGTATTTT	CASTSADTQYF
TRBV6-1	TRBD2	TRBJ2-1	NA	TGTGCCAGCAGTGAATGGAGCGGGGATGGCAATGAGCAGTTCTTC	CASSEWSGDGNEQFF
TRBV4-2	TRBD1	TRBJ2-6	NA	TGTGCCAGCAGCCAAGATGCAGACAGGGTTTTCTCTGGGGCCAACGTCCTGACTTTC	CASSQDADRVFSGANVLTF
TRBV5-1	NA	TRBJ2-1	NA	TGCGCCAGCAGCCCCGGGGAACGCTATGAGCAGTTCTTC	CASSPGERYEQFF
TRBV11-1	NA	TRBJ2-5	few	TGTGCCAGCAGCTTGGTGGAGACCCAGTACTTC	CASSLVETQYF
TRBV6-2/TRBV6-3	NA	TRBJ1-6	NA	TGTGCCAGCAGTTATCGAACCTCCACAGCGTCCTATAATTCACCCCTCCACTTT	CASSYRTSTASYNSPLHF
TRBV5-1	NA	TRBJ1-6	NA	TGCGCCAGCAGCTTGGATACAGGCTCCTATAATTCACCCCTCCACTTT	CASSLDTGSYNSPLHF
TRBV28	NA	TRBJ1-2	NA	TGTGCCAGCAGTTTAGGGGACGGGTATGGCTACACCTTC	CASSLGDGYGYTF
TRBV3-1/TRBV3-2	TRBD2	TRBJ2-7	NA	TGTGCCAGCAGCCAACCGGCGGGGGGAAACGAGCAGTACTTC	CASSQPAGGNEQYF
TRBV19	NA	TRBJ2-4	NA	TGTGCCAGTCTTGGCGGCCTTAAAAACATTCAGTACTTC	CASLGGLKNIQYF
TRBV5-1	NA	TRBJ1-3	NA	TGCGCCAGCAGCGGAATTGGAGGCAGCTCTGGAAACACCATATATTTT	CASSGIGGSSGNTIYF
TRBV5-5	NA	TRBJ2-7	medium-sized	TGTGCCAGCACCCCCGGTCGGTGGGGGATACGAGGGGAGCAGTACTTC	CASTPGRWGIRGEQYF
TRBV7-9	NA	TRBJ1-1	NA	TGTGCCACCGAGTGGGGAACTGAAGCTTTCTTT	CATEWGTEAFF
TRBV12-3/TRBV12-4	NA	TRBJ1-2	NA	TGTGCCAGCAGCCTGAGGGAGGGGGAGGGCTACACCTTC	CASSLREGEGYTF
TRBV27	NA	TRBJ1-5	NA	TGTGCCAGCAGTCTCGATCCTTATAGCAATCAGCCCCAGCATTTT	CASSLDPYSNQPQHF
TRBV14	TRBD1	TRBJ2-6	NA	TGTGCCAGCAATCCGGGACAGCACTCTGGGGCCAACGTCCTGACTTTC	CASNPGQHSGANVLTF
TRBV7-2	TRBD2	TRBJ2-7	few	TGTGCCAGCAGCTTGGAGACTAGCGGGAGGGCCGACTCCTACGAGCAGTACTTC	CASSLETSGRADSYEQYF
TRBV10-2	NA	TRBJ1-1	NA	TGCGCCAGCAGTGAGTCCAGCGGGAGCACTGAAGCTTTCTTT	CASSESSGSTEAFF
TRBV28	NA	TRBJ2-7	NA	TGTGCCAGCCACAACGCTCGGACAGCATTCTCCGAGCAGTACTTC	CASHNARTAFSEQYF
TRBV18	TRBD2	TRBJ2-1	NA	TGTGCCAGCTCACCGTATTCTAGCGGGAGGGATGAGCAGTTCTTC	CASSPYSSGRDEQFF
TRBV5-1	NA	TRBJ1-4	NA	TGCGCCAGCAGCTCCGGAGGGGGTACGCAGTTTTTT	CASSSGGGTQFF
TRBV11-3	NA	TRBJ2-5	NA	TGTGCCAGCAGCTTTCAACCCAGCCAAGAGACCCAGTACTTC	CASSFQPSQETQYF
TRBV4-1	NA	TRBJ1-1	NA	TGCGCCAGCAGCCAAGAGGCCGGGACACGGAACACTGAAGCTTTCTTT	CASSQEAGTRNTEAFF
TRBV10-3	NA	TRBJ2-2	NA	TGTGTCATCAGTCCTGGGGCCGGGGAGCTGTTTTTT	CVISPGAGELFF
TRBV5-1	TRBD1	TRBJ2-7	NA	TGCGCCAGCAGCTTTCGGACAGGGTACGGCGACGAGCAGTACTTC	CASSFRTGYGDEQYF
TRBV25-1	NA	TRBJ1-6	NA	NA	CASSEFRGRRNSPLHF
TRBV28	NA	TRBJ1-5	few	TGTGCCAGCAGTTTGGGATTTAAGCCCCAGCATTTT	CASSLGFKPQHF
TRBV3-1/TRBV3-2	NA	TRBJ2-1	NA	TGTGCCAGCAGCCAAGACTTAGCGGACAATGAGCAGTTCTTC	CASSQDLADNEQFF
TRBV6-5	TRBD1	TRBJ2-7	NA	TGTGCCAGCAGTTACTCACAGGGGGCGGGGTACGAGCAGTACTTC	CASSYSQGAGYEQYF
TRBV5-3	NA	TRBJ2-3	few	TGTGCCAGAAGCTTTTTCTCAGGGACATACGGGGTGTTAGGGACAGATACGCAGTATTTT	CARSFFSGTYGVLGTDTQYF
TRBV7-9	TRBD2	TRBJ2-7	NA	TGTGCCAGCAGCCAACTAGCGGGGGCCTACGAGCAGTACTTC	CASSQLAGAYEQYF
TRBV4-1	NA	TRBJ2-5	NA	TGCGCCAGCAGCCAAGTATTCGACAGGTTCAGGGGGACCCAGTACTTC	CASSQVFDRFRGTQYF
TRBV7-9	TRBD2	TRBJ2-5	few	TGTGCCAGCAGCTTAGTCACTAGCGGGAGTGAGACCCAGTACTTC	CASSLVTSGSETQYF
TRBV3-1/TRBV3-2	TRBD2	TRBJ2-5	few	TGTGCCAGCAGCCAACGAAGCGGGGGGGCCCAAGAGACCCAGTACTTC	CASSQRSGGAQETQYF
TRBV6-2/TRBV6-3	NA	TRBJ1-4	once	TGTGCCAGCAGCAAGGGACCTAATGAAAAACTGTTTTTT	CASSKGPNEKLFF
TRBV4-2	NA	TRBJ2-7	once	TGTGCCAGCAGCCAAGAATTCGGAGAGCAGTACTTC	CASSQEFGEQYF
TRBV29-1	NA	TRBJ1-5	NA	TGCAGCGTTGTTTTGGTCGGCACCCACCAGACTGGCAATCAGCCCCAGCATTTT	CSVVLVGTHQTGNQPQHF